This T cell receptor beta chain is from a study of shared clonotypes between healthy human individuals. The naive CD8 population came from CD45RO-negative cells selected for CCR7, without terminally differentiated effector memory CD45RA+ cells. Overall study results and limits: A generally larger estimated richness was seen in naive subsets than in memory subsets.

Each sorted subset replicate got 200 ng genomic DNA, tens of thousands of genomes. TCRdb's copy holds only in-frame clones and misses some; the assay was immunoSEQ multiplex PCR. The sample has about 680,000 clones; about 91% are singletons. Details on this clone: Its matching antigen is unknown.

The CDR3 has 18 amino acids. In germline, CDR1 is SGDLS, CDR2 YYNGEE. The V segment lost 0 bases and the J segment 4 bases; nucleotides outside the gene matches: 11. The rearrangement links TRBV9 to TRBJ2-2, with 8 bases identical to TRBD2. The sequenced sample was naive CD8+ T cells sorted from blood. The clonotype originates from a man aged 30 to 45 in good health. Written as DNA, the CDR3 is TGTGCCAGCAGCGTAGTCGGGGGCGGGGGGCGCGGCACCGGGGAGCTGTTTTTT. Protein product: CASSVVGGGGRGTGELFF.